This T cell receptor (beta chain) was captured by sequencing in a study of T cell responses to AZD1222 COVID-19 vaccine. Second-dose intervals of approximately 4 or approximately 12 weeks were pooled. V dropped 5 bases and J dropped 3 bases, with 17 bases sitting between them. This CDR3 contains 16 residues. Looked up from germline, CDR1 is SEHNR and CDR2 is FQNEAQ (reference sequence). Comments on this clone: The target antigen is unknown.

Generated by immunoSEQ multiplex PCR, the TCRdb table keeps only in-frame clones and is missing some. The sample holds 14,000 or so clones, approximately 80% seen once. Study-level results: Unmutated variant regions reportedly attract nearly half of all spike-specific TCRs.

The J gene is TRBJ2-1, the V gene TRBV7-9, with D possibly TRBD1 on 6 matching bases. This receptor was taken from an adult who received the AZD1222 COVID-19 vaccine. The input for sequencing was peripheral blood, taken 28 days after the second AZD1222 dose. As DNA, the CDR3 is TGTGCCAGCAGCCAGGGGACCGACGCTCTCTACAATGAGCAGTTCTTC. This translates into CASSQGTDALYNEQFF.